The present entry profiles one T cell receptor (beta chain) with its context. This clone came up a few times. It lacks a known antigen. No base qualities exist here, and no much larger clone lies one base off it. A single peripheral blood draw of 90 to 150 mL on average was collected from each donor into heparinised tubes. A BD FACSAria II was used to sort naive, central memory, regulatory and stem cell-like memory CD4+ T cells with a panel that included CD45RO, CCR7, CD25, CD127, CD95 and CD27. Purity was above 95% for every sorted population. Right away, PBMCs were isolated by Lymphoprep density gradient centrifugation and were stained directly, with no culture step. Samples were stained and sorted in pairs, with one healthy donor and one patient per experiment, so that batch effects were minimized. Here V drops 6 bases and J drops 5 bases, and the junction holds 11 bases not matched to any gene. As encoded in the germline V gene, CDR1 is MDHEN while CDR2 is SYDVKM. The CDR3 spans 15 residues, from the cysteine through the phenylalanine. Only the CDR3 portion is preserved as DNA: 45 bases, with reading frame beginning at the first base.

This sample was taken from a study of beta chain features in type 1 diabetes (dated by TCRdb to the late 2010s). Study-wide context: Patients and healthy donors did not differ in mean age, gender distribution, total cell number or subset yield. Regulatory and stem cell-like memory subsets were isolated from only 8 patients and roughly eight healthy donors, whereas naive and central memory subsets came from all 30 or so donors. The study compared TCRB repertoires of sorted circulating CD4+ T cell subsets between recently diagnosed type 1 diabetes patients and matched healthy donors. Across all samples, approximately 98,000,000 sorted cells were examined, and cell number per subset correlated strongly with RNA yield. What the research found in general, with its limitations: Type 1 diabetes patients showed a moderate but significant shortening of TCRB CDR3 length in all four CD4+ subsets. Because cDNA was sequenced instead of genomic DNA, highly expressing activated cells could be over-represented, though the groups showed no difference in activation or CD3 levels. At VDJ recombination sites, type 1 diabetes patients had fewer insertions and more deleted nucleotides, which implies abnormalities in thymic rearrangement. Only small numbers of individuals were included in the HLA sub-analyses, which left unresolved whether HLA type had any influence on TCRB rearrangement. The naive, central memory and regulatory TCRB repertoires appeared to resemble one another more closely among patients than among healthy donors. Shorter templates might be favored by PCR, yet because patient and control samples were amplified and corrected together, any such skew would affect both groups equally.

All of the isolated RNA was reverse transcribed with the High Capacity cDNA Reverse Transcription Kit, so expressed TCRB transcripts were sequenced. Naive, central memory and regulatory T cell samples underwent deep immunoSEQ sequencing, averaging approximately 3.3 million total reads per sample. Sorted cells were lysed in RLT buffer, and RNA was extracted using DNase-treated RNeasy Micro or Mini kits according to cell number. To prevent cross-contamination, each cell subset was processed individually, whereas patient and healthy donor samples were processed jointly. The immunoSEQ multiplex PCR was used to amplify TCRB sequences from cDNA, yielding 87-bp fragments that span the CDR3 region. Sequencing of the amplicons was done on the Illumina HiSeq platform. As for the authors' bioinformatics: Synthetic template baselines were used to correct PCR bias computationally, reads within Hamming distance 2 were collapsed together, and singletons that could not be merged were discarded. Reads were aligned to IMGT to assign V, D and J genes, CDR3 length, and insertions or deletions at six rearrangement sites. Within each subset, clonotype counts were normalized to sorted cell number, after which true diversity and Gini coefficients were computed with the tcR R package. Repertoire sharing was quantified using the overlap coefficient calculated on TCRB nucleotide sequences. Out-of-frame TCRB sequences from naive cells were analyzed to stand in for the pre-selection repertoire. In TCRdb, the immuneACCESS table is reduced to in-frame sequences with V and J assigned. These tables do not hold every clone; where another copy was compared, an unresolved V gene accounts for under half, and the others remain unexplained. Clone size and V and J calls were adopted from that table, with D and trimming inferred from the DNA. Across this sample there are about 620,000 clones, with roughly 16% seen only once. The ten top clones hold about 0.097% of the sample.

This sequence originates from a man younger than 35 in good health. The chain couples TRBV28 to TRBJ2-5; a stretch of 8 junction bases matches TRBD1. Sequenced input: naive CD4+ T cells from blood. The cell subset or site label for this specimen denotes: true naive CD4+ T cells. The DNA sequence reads TGTGCCAGCAGCCCGGACAGGGCTCGGGCGGAGACCCAGTACTTC. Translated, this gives CASSPDRARAETQYF. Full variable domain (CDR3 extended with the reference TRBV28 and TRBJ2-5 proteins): DVKVTQSSRYLVKRTGEKVFLECVQDMDHENMFWYRQDPGLGLRLIYFSYDVKMKEKGDIPEGYSVSREKKERFSLILESASTNQTSMYLCASSPDRARAETQYFGPGTRLLVL.